A selection of T cell receptor beta chains follows, all from one sample in a study of blood T cell repertoires in COVID-19. Assay: immunoSEQ multiplex PCR; the TCRdb copy retains only in-frame clones and omits some. The data hold 30,000 to 45,000 clones, with about 81% observed a single time. Sequencing used peripheral blood. The receptor set was obtained from a human donor in a cohort sampled during active or convalescent COVID-19. The donor label of this sample is uncertain. Both conserved end residues are part of each CDR3. The order of the fields is J gene, clone size, D gene, V gene, CDR3 protein, CDR3 DNA. The D gene is left open where the match is weak. The size field is filled for only some rows; it gives once, few, many or a size class.

TRBJ1-5	-	TRBD1	TRBV10-3	CATLQGMNQPQHF	TGTGCCACCCTACAGGGGATGAATCAGCCCCAGCATTTT
TRBJ2-7	-	TRBD2	TRBV10-3	CAISRTSGDEQYF	TGTGCCATCAGTAGGACTAGCGGGGACGAGCAGTACTTC
TRBJ2-7	-	-	TRBV3-1/TRBV3-2	CASSQDTRGSSYEQYF	TGTGCCAGCAGCCAAGATACCCGGGGGAGCTCCTACGAGCAGTACTTC
TRBJ2-3	-	TRBD2	TRBV2	CASRGGLGDTSTDTQYF	TGTGCCAGCAGGGGGGGACTAGGCGACACTAGCACAGATACGCAGTATTTT
TRBJ1-1	few	TRBD1	TRBV6-5	CASSPTSRGQLAFF	TGTGCCAGCAGCCCCACGAGCAGGGGGCAACTGGCTTTCTTT
TRBJ2-7	few	-	TRBV11-2	CASSTIYEQYF	TGTGCCAGCAGCACTATCTACGAGCAGTACTTC
TRBJ1-2	-	TRBD1	TRBV6-5	CASRRQGANYGYTF	TGTGCCAGCAGAAGACAGGGGGCCAACTATGGCTACACCTTC
TRBJ2-1	-	-	TRBV24-1	CATSDNIQGSRDEQFF	TGTGCCACCAGTGATAATATACAGGGAAGTCGCGATGAGCAGTTCTTC
TRBJ2-2	-	TRBD2	TRBV7-2	CASPLAGVNTGELFF	TGTGCCAGCCCATTAGCGGGAGTGAACACCGGGGAGCTGTTTTTT
TRBJ2-2	-	TRBD1	TRBV29-1	CSVEQGGLAGELFF	TGCAGCGTGGAACAGGGGGGTTTAGCCGGGGAGCTGTTTTTT
TRBJ1-1	-	-	TRBV19	CASSIDRIREAFF	TGTGCCAGTAGTATAGATCGTATACGGGAAGCTTTCTTT
TRBJ1-1	-	TRBD1	TRBV5-1	CASSRIRGPMNTEAFF	TGCGCCAGCAGCCGGATCAGGGGGCCTATGAACACTGAAGCTTTCTTT
TRBJ2-1	-	-	TRBV4-2	CASSQDEGHYNEQFF	TGTGCCAGCAGCCAAGATGAGGGTCATTACAATGAGCAGTTCTTC
TRBJ1-1	once	-	TRBV19	CASSREVAFF	TGTGCCAGTAGTAGGGAGGTGGCTTTCTTT
TRBJ1-4	-	-	TRBV7-9	CASSFGQAANEKLFF	TGTGCCAGCAGCTTCGGGCAAGCGGCTAATGAAAAACTGTTTTTT
TRBJ2-5	-	TRBD2	TRBV7-2	CASSFSGTYQETQYF	TGTGCCAGCAGCTTTAGCGGGACGTACCAAGAGACCCAGTACTTC
TRBJ1-5	-	-	TRBV5-5	CASSANRVGSNQPQHF	TGTGCCAGCAGCGCGAACAGGGTGGGGAGCAATCAGCCCCAGCATTTT
TRBJ1-2	-	TRBD1	TRBV30	CASTGGYLYGYTF	TGTGCCAGCACAGGGGGCTATCTCTATGGCTACACCTTC
TRBJ2-5	-	-	TRBV27	CASSILARKTQYF	TGTGCCAGCAGCATCCTGGCCCGAAAGACCCAGTACTTC
TRBJ2-1	-	-	TRBV4-2	CASSQEGPPTTDEQFF	TGTGCCAGCAGCCAAGAGGGCCCCCCGACTACGGATGAGCAGTTCTTC
TRBJ2-1	few	-	TRBV30	CAWSDSYNEQFF	TGTGCCTGGAGTGACAGCTACAATGAGCAGTTCTTC
TRBJ2-5	once	TRBD1	TRBV9	CASSLRQGRETQYF	TGTGCCAGCAGCCTCAGACAGGGGAGGGAGACCCAGTACTTC
TRBJ1-1	once	-	TRBV10-3	CASSRGDMNTEAFF	TGTGCCTCTTCCCGGGGGGATATGAACACTGAAGCTTTCTTT
TRBJ1-2	-	TRBD1	TRBV19	CASSIRRQGVYGYTF	TGTGCCAGTAGTATTAGACGACAGGGCGTCTATGGCTACACCTTC
TRBJ2-3	-	-	TRBV11-2	CASSRGGYTDTQYF	TGTGCCAGCAGCCGCGGAGGGTATACAGATACGCAGTATTTT
TRBJ2-7	few	TRBD2	TRBV24-1	CATSDFGASGSYEQYF	TGTGCCACCAGTGATTTTGGTGCTAGCGGGAGCTACGAGCAGTACTTC